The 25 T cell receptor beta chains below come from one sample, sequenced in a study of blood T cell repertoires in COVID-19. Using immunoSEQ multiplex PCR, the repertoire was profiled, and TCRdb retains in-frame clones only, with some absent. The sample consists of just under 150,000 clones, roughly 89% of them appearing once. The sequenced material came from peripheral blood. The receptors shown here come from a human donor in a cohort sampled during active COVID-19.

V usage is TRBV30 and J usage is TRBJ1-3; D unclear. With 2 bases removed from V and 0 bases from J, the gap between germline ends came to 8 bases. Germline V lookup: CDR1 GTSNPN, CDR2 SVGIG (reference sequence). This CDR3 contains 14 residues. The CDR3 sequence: CAWSLSYSGNTIYF. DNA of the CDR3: TGTGCCTGGAGTCTAAGTTACTCTGGAAACACCATATATTTT.

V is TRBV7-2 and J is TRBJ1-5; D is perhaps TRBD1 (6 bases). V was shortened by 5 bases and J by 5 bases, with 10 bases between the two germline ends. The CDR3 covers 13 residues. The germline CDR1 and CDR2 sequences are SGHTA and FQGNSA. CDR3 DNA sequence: TGTGCCAGCAGCGCTTACAGGGATCAGCCCCAGCATTTT. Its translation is CASSAYRDQPQHF.

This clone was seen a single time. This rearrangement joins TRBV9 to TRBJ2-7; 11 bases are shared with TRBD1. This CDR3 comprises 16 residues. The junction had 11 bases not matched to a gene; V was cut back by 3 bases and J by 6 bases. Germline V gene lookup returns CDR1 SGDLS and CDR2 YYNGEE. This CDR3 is CASSAQAPGTGGEQYF. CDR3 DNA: TGTGCCAGCAGCGCACAAGCCCCCGGGACAGGGGGCGAGCAGTACTTC.

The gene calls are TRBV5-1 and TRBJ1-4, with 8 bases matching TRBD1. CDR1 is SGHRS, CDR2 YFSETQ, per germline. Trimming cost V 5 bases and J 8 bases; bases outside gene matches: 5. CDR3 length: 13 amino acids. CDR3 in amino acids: CASSDRGHEKLFF. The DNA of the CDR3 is TGCGCCAGCAGTGACAGGGGTCACGAAAAACTGTTTTTT.

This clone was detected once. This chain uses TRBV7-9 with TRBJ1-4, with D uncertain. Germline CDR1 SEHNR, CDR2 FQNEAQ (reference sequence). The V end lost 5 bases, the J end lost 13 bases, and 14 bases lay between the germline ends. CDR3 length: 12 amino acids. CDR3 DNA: TGTGCCAGCAGCCCCCTCCAGGAGGGACTGTTTTTT. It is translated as CASSPLQEGLFF.

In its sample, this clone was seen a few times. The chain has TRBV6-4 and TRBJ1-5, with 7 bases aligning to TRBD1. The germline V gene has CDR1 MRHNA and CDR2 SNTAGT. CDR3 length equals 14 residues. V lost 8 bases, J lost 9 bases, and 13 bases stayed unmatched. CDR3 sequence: CASHEGQPPGPQHF. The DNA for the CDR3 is TGTGCCAGCCATGAGGGACAGCCCCCCGGGCCCCAGCATTTT.

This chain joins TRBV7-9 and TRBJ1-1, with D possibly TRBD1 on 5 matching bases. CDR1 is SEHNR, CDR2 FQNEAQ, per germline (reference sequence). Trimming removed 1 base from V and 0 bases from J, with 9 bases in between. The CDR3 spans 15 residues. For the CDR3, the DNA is TGTGCCAGCAGCTTAGTTTCAGGGTTGAACACTGAAGCTTTCTTT. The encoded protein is CASSLVSGLNTEAFF.

The chain's CDR3 is CASSQDRGRETQYF. The CDR3 DNA sequence: TGCGCCAGCAGCCAGGACAGGGGTCGGGAGACCCAGTACTTC. V usage is TRBV5-1 and J usage is TRBJ2-5; 9 bases fit TRBD1. CDR3 length: 14 amino acids. The J segment lost 5 bases and the V segment lost 4 bases, leaving 6 bases of the junction unmatched. Germline CDR1 is SGHRS and CDR2 is YFSETQ.

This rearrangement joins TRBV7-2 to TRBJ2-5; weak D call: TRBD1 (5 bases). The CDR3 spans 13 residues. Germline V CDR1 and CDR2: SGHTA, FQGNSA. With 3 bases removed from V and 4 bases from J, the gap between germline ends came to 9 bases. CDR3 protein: CASSLFRVETQYF. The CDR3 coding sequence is TGTGCCAGCAGCTTGTTCAGGGTAGAGACCCAGTACTTC. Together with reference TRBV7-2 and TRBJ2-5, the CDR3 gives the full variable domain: GAGVSQSPSNKVTEKGKDVELRCDPISGHTALYWYRQSLGQGLEFLIYFQGNSAPDKSGLPSDRFSAERTGGSVSTLTIQRTQQEDSAVYLCASSLFRVETQYFGPGTRLLVL.

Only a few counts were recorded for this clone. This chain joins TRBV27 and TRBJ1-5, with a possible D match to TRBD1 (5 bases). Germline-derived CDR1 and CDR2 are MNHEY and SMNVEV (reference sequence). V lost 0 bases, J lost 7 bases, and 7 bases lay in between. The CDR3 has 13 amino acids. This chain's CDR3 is CASSLSWGQPQHF. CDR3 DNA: TGTGCCAGCAGTTTATCGTGGGGCCAGCCCCAGCATTTT.

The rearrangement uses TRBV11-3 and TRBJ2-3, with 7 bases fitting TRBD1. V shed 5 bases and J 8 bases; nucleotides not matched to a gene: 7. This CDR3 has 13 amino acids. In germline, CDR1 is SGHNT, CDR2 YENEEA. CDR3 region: CASSPPHRGTQYF. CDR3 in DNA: TGTGCCAGCAGCCCACCTCACAGGGGTACGCAGTATTTT.

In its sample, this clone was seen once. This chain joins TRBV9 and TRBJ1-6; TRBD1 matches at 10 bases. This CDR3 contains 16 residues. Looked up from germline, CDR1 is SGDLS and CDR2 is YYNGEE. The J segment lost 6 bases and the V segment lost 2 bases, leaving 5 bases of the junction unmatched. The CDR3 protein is CASSVLGDRGNSPLHF. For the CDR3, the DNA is TGTGCCAGCAGCGTCCTCGGGGACAGGGGTAATTCACCCCTCCACTTT.

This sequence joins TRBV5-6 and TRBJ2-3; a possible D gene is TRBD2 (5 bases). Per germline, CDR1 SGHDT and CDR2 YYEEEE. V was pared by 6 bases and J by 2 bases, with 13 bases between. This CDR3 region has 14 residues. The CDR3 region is CASTLGGYTDTQYF. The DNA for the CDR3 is TGTGCCAGCACCTTAGGCGGGTACACAGATACGCAGTATTTT.

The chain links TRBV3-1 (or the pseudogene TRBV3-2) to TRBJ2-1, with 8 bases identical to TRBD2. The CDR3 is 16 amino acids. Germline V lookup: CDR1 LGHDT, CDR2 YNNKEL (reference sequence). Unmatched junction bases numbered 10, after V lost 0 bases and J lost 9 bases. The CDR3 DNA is TGTGCCAGCAGCCAAGAGACGGCGGGGGGCTCCCCTGAGCAGTTCTTC. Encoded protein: CASSQETAGGSPEQFF.

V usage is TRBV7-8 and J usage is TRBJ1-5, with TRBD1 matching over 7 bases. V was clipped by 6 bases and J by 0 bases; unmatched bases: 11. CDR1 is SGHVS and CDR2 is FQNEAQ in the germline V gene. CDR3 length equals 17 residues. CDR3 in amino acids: CASSHGTAGYSNQPQHF. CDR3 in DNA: TGTGCCAGCAGTCATGGGACAGCAGGGTATAGCAATCAGCCCCAGCATTTT.

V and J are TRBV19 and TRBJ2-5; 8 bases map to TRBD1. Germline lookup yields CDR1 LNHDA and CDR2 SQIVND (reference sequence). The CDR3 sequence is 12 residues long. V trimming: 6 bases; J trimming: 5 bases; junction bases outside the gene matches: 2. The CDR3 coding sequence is TGTGCCAGTAGAAGACAGGGGGAGACCCAGTACTTC. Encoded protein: CASRRQGETQYF.

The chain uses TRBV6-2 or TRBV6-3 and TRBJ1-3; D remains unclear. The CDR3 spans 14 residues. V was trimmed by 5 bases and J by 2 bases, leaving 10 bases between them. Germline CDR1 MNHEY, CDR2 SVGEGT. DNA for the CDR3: TGTGCCAGCAGTACGGGGATACCTGGAAACACCATATATTTT. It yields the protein CASSTGIPGNTIYF.

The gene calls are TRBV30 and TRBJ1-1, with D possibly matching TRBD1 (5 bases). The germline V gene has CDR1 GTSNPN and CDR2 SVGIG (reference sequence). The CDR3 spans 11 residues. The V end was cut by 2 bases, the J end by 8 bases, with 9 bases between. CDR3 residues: CAWSRTTEAFF. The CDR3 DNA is TGTGCCTGGAGTCGGACAACCGAAGCTTTCTTT.

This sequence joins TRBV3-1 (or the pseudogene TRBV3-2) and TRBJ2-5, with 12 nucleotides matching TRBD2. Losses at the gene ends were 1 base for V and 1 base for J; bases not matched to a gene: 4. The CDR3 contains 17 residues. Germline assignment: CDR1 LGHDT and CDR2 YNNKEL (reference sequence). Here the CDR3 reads CASSQALAGGRQETQYF. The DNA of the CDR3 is TGTGCCAGCAGCCAAGCCCTAGCGGGGGGGCGCCAAGAGACCCAGTACTTC.

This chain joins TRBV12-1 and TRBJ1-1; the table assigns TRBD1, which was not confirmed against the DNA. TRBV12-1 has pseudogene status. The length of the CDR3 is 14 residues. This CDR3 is CASSLETEKAEAFF. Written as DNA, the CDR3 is TGTGCCAGCAGCCTGGAGACAGAGAAAGCCGAAGCTTTCTTT.

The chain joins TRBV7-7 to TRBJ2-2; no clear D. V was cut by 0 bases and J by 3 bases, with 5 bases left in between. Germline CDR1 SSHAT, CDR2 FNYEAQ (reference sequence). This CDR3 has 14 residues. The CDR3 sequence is CASSLARDTGELFF. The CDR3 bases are TGTGCCAGCAGCTTAGCTCGAGACACCGGGGAGCTGTTTTTT.

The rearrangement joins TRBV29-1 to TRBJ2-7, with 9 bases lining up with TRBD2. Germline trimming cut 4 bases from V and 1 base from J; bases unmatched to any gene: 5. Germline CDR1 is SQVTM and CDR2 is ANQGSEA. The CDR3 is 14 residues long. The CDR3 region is CSVGVAGDSYEQYF. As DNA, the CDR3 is TGCAGCGTTGGGGTAGCGGGGGATTCCTACGAGCAGTACTTC.

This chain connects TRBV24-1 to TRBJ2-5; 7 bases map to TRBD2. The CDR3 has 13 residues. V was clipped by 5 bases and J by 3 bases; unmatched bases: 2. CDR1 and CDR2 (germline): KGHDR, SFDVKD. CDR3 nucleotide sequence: TGTGCCACCAGTGTCGCGGGGGAAGAGACCCAGTACTTC. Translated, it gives CATSVAGEETQYF.

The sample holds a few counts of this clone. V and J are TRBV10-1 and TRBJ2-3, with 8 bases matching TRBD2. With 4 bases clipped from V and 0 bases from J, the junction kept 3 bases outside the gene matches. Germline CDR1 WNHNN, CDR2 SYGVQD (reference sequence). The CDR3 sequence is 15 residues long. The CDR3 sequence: CASSVGGGSTDTQYF. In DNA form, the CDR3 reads TGCGCCAGCAGTGTCGGGGGGGGAAGCACAGATACGCAGTATTTT.

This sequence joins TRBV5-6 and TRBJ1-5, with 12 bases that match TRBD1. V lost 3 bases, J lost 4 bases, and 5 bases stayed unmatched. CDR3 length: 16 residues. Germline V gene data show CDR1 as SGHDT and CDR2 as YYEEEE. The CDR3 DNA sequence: TGTGCCAGCAGCTATGGGACAGGGGGCCGGAATCAGCCCCAGCATTTT. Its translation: CASSYGTGGRNQPQHF.